The rows below give T cell receptor beta chains drawn from one sample of a study of cytomegalovirus exposure and HLA in healthy donors. TCRdb's table, derived via immunoSEQ multiplex PCR, lists solely in-frame clones and lacks some. Of about 150,000 clones in the sample, approximately 85% were seen once. Input material: PBMCs. These receptors originate from a woman between 18 and 30 years old in good health and CMV-seronegative. Both conserved end residues are part of each CDR3. The D gene is left open where the match is weak. Some rows mark clone size as missing; the rest say once, few, many or name a class of expanded clone.

clone size,V gene,D gene,J gene,CDR3 DNA,CDR3 protein
NA,TRBV27,NA,TRBJ2-5,TGTGCCAGCCAGTTGCAGGGCACCAAGACCCAGTACTTC,CASQLQGTKTQYF
NA,TRBV7-2,NA,TRBJ2-7,TGTGCCAGCAGCCTCGACCCTTCACCGGGCGAGCAGTACTTC,CASSLDPSPGEQYF
NA,TRBV29-1,TRBD1,TRBJ2-1,TGCAGCGTTGAATGGGGGACAGCCCTCTACAATGAGCAGTTCTTC,CSVEWGTALYNEQFF
NA,TRBV15,NA,TRBJ1-5,TGTGCCACCAGCAGAACCAGGGGTAGCAATCAGCCCCAGCATTTT,CATSRTRGSNQPQHF
NA,TRBV11-3,NA,TRBJ2-5,TGTGCCAGCAGCTTCCAGGGTCAAGGGACCCAGTACTTC,CASSFQGQGTQYF
NA,TRBV4-2,TRBD1,TRBJ2-5,TGTGCCAGCAGCCAAGGGACAGGGGGAAGGGAGACCCAGTACTTC,CASSQGTGGRETQYF
NA,TRBV14,NA,TRBJ1-4,TGTGCCAGCAGCCCGGGTGAATACAGCGGAGAAAAACTGTTTTTT,CASSPGEYSGEKLFF
NA,TRBV28,TRBD1,TRBJ2-7,TGTGCCAGCAGTTCAGGACAGGGGGGCGAGCAGTACTTC,CASSSGQGGEQYF
NA,TRBV7-2,NA,TRBJ2-2,TGTGCCAGCAGCTTGTCGAGGGTCGGGGAGCTGTTTTTT,CASSLSRVGELFF
NA,TRBV6-1,NA,TRBJ2-7,TGTGCCAGCAGTTATTGGACTTACGAGCAGTACTTC,CASSYWTYEQYF
NA,TRBV28,TRBD1,TRBJ1-4,TGTGCCAGCAGTTTACAGGGGGCGCTAATGAATGAAAAACTGTTTTTT,CASSLQGALMNEKLFF
NA,TRBV9,TRBD1,TRBJ1-2,TGTGCCAGCAGCCCTGGGACAGGGGGAGGCTACACCTTC,CASSPGTGGGYTF
NA,TRBV5-1,TRBD1,TRBJ1-2,TGCGCCAGCAGCGATGCCGGGACAGGGGCCTATGGCTACACCTTC,CASSDAGTGAYGYTF
NA,TRBV7-8,TRBD1,TRBJ2-2,TGTGCCAGCAGCTTACCGACGGACAGGGGGGACACCGGGGAGCTGTTTTTT,CASSLPTDRGDTGELFF
NA,TRBV7-6,NA,TRBJ2-7,TGTGCCAGCAGCCCAGGAACAGGGACGACCTACGAGCAGTACTTC,CASSPGTGTTYEQYF
few,TRBV30,NA,TRBJ1-1,TGTGCCTGGGCCCAGGCCCACACTGAAGCTTTCTTT,CAWAQAHTEAFF
few,TRBV19,TRBD2,TRBJ2-3,TGTGCCAGTAGTATAGTGGGACTAGCGGGAGAAATAGATACGCAGTATTTT,CASSIVGLAGEIDTQYF
NA,TRBV29-1,TRBD2,TRBJ2-7,TGCAGCGTGGTCGGACTAGCGGGAGGGTACGAGCAGTACTTC,CSVVGLAGGYEQYF
NA,TRBV2,TRBD1,TRBJ1-3,TGTGCCGGACACCGACAGGGAGGAAACACCATATATTTT,CAGHRQGGNTIYF
NA,TRBV18,NA,TRBJ1-3,TGTGCCAGCTCACCATTTAGCCTCAGCTCTGGAAACACCATATATTTT,CASSPFSLSSGNTIYF
NA,TRBV27,TRBD1,TRBJ2-7,TGTGCCAGCGGATCCGGGACAGACTACGAGCAGTACTTC,CASGSGTDYEQYF
few,TRBV15,TRBD1,TRBJ1-5,TGTGCCACCAGCAGGGACAGGGAAGGTCAGCCCCAGCATTTT,CATSRDREGQPQHF
NA,TRBV5-1,TRBD2,TRBJ2-2,TGCGCCAGCAGCTTCGGGGGGGTGAACACCGGGGAGCTGTTTTTT,CASSFGGVNTGELFF
NA,TRBV15,TRBD2,TRBJ2-1,TGTGCCACCAGCGGAGAGACCAGGGTAATCGGGACTAGCGACAATGAGCAGTTCTTC,CATSGETRVIGTSDNEQFF
NA,TRBV2,TRBD1,TRBJ2-7,TGTGCCAGCACATCAATTCTCGGGACAGGGTCCTACGAGCAGTACTTC,CASTSILGTGSYEQYF
NA,TRBV5-1,TRBD1,TRBJ1-3,TGCGCCAGCAGCTCCGGGACAGGTTCTGGAAACACCATATATTTT,CASSSGTGSGNTIYF